The clone carrying this TCR beta chain was observed a few times. Its antigen is not known. The data originate from a study of beta chain features in type 1 diabetes. Points from the study as a whole: The study found that naive, central memory and Treg TCRB repertoires appeared more similar in patients than in healthy donors. Moderate yet significant TCRB CDR3 shortening was seen in Type 1 diabetes patients in all four CD4+ subsets.

Cell sorting via CD45RO/CCR7/CD25/CD127/CD95/CD27 was performed to obtain CD4+ naive, central memory, regulatory and stem cell-like memory cells. CDR3 length: 14 residues. Germline lookup yields CDR1 LNHDA and CDR2 SQIVND (reference sequence). Trimming took 3 bases from V and 1 from J, leaving 9 bases between them. Investigators reverse transcribed all isolated RNA, so they sequenced expressed TCRB transcripts. This table comes from immunoSEQ multiplex PCR, and its TCRdb copy is limited to in-frame clones, with some not included. The sample has about 140,000 clones; 9.7% are singletons. This TCR derives from a woman between 40 and 55 years old in good health. This rearrangement joins TRBV19 to TRBJ1-1, with a weak D call TRBD1 (5 bases). The sample was central memory CD4+ T cells from blood. CDR3 nucleotide sequence: TGTGCCAGTAGTATCGTGACAGAGAACACTGAAGCTTTCTTT. Its translation is CASSIVTENTEAFF.